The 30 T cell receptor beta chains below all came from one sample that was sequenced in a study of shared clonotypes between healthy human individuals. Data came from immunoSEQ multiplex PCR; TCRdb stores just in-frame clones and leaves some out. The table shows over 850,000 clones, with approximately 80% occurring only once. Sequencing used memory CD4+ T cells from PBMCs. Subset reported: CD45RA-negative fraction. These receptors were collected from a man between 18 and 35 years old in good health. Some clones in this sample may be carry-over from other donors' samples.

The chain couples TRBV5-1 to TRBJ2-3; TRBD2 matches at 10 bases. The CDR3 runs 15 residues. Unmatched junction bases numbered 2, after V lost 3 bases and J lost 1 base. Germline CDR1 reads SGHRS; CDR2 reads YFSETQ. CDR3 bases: TGCGCCAGCAGCTCAGGGACTAGCGGCACAGATACGCAGTATTTT. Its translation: CASSSGTSGTDTQYF.

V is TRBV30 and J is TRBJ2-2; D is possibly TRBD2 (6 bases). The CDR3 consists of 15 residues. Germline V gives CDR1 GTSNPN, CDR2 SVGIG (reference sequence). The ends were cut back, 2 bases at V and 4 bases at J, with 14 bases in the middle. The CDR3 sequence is CAWSKGLRRTGELFF. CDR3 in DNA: TGTGCCTGGAGTAAAGGACTACGACGCACCGGGGAGCTGTTTTTT. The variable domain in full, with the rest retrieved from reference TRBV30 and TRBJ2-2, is SQTIHQWPATLVQPVGSPLSLECTVEGTSNPNLYWYRQAAGRGLQLLFYSVGIGQISSEVPQNLSASRPQDRQFILSSKKLLLSDSGFYLCAWSKGLRRTGELFFGEGSRLTVL.

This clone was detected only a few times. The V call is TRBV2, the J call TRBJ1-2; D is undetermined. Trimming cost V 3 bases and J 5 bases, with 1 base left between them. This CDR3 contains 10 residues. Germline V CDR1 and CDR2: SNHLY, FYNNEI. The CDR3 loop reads CASSEYGYTF. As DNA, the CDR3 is TGTGCCAGCAGTGAGTATGGCTACACCTTC.

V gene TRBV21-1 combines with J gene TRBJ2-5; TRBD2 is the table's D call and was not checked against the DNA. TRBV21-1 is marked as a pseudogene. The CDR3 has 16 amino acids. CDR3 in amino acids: CASQLREAGTGETQYF. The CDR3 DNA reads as TGTGCCAGCCAATTAAGAGAAGCGGGAACCGGAGAGACCCAGTACTTC.

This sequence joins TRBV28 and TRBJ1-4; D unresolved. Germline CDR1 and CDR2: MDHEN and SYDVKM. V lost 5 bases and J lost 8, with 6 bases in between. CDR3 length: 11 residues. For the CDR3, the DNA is TGTGCCAGCAGTACGAGGGAAAAACTGTTTTTT. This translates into CASSTREKLFF.

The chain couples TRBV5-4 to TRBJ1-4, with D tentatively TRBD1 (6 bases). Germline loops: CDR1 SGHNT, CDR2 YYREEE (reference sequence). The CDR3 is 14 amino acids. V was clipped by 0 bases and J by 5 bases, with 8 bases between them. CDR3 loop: CASSLGGGNEKLFF. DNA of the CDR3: TGTGCCAGCAGCTTGGGCGGGGGCAATGAAAAACTGTTTTTT.

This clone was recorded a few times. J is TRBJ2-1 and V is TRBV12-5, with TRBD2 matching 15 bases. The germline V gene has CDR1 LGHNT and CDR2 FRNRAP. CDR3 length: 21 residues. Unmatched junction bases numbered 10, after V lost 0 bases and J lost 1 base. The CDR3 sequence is CASGLVPWGLAGGASYNEQFF. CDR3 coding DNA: TGTGCTAGTGGTTTGGTACCCTGGGGACTAGCGGGAGGTGCATCCTACAATGAGCAGTTCTTC.

In DNA, the CDR3 is TGTGCCAGCAGTCGATCTCCGGGACAGGGGACCCACGAGCAGTACTTC. It is translated as CASSRSPGQGTHEQYF. The rearrangement uses TRBV27 and TRBJ2-7; 10 positions match TRBD1. The CDR3 is made up of 16 amino acids. CDR1 is MNHEY and CDR2 is SMNVEV in the germline V gene (reference sequence). Trimming removed 5 bases from V and 5 bases from J; junction bases left unmatched: 12.

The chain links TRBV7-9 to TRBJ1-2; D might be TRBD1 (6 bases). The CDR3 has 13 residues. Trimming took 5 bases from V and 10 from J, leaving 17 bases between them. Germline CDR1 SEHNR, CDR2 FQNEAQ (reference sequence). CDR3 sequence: CASSEQGSDVYTF. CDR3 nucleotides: TGTGCCAGCAGCGAACAGGGTTCAGATGTCTACACCTTC.

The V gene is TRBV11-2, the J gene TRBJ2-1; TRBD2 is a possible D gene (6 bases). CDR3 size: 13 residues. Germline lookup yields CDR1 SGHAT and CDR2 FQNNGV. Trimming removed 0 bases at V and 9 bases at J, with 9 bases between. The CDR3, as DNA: TGTGCCAGCAGCTTAGATAGGAGGGTTGAGCAGTTCTTC. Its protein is CASSLDRRVEQFF. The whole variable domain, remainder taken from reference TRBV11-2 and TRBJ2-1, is EAGVAQSPRYKIIEKRQSVAFWCNPISGHATLYWYQQILGQGPKLLIQFQNNGVVDDSQLPKDRFSAERLKGVDSTLKIQPAKLEDSAVYLCASSLDRRVEQFFGPGTRLTVL.

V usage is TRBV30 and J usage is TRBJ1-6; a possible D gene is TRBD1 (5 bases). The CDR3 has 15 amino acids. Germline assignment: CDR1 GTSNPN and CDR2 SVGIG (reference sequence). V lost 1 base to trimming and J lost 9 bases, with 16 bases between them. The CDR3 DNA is TGTGCCTGGAGTGCCTATCAAGGGGTAGTTTCACCCCTCCACTTT. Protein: CAWSAYQGVVSPLHF.

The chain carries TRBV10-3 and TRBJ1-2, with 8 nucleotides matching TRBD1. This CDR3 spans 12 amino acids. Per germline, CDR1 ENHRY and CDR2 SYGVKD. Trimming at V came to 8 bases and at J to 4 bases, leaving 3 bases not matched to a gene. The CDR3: CAIGQGAYGYTF. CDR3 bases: TGTGCCATCGGGCAGGGGGCCTATGGCTACACCTTC.

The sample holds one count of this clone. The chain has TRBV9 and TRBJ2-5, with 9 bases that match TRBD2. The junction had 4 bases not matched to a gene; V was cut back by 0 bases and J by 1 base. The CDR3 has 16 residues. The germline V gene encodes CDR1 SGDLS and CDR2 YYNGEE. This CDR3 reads CASSVAGSGSQETQYF. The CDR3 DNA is TGTGCCAGCAGCGTAGCTGGTAGCGGGAGCCAAGAGACCCAGTACTTC.

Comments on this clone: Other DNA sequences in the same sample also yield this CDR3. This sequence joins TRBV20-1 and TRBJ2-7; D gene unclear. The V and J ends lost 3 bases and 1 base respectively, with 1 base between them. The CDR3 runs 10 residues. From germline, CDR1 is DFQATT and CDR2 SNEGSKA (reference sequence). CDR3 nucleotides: TGCAGTGCTAGGTCCTACGAGCAGTACTTC. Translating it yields CSARSYEQYF.

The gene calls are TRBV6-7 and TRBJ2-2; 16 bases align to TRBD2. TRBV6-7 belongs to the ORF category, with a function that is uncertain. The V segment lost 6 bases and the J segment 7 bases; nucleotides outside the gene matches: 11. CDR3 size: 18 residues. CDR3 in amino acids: CASRTGTSGRATGGELFF. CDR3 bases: TGTGCCAGCAGAACCGGGACTAGCGGGAGGGCCACGGGCGGGGAGCTGTTTTTT.

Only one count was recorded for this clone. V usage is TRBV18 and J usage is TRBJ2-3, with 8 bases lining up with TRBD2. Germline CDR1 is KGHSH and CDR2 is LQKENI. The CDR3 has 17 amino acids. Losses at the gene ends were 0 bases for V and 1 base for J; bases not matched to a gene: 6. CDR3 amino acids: CASSPPGLAGRTDTQYF. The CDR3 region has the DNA TGTGCCAGCTCACCACCGGGGCTAGCGGGCCGCACAGATACGCAGTATTTT.

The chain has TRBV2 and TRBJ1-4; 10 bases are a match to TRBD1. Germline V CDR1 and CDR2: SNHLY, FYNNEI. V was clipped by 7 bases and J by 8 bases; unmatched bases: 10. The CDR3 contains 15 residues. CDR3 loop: CASTYHGTGVEKLFF. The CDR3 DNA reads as TGTGCCAGCACCTACCACGGGACAGGGGTCGAAAAACTGTTTTTT.

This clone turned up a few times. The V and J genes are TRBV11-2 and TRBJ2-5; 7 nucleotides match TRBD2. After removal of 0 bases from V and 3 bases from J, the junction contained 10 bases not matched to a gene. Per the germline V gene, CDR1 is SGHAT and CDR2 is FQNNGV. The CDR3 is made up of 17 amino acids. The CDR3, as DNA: TGTGCCAGCAGCTTAGATCTTGGTAGCGGGCAAAAAGAGACCCAGTACTTC. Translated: CASSLDLGSGQKETQYF.

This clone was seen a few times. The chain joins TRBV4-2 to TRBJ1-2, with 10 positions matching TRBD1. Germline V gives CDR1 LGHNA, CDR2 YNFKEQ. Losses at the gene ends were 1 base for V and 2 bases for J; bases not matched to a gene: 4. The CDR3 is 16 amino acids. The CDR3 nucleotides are TGTGCCAGCAGCCAAGCTGTGGGACAGGGGAACTATGGCTACACCTTC. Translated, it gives CASSQAVGQGNYGYTF.

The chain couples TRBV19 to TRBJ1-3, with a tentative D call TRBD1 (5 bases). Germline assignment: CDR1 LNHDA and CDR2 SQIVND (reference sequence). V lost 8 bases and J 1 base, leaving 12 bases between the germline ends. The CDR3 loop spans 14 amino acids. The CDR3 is CASRDLGSGNTIYF. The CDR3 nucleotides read TGTGCCAGTCGGGACCTTGGATCTGGAAACACCATATATTTT.

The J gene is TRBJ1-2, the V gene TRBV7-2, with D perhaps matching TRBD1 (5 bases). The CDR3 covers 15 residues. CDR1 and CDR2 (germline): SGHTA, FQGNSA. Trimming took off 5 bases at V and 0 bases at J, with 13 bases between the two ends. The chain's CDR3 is CASSLWDSANYGYTF. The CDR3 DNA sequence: TGTGCCAGCAGCCTTTGGGACTCCGCTAACTATGGCTACACCTTC. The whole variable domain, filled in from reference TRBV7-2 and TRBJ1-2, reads GAGVSQSPSNKVTEKGKDVELRCDPISGHTALYWYRQSLGQGLEFLIYFQGNSAPDKSGLPSDRFSAERTGGSVSTLTIQRTQQEDSAVYLCASSLWDSANYGYTFGSGTRLTVV.

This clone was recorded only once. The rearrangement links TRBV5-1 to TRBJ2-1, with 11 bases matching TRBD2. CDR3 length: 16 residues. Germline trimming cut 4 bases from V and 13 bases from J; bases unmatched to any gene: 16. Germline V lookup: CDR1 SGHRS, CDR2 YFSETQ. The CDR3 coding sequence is TGCGCCAGCAGCGCAATCGCCGGGACTAGCGGAGTCAAACAGTTCTTC. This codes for CASSAIAGTSGVKQFF. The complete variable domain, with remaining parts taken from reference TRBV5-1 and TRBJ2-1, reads KAGVTQTPRYLIKTRGQQVTLSCSPISGHRSVSWYQQTPGQGLQFLFEYFSETQRNKGNFPGRFSGRQFSNSRSEMNVSTLELGDSALYLCASSAIAGTSGVKQFFGPGTRLTVL.

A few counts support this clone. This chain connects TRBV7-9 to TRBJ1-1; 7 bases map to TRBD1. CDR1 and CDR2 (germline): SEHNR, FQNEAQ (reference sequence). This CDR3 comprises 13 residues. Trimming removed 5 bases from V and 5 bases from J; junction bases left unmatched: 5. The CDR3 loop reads CASSTRGGTEAFF. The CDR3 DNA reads TGTGCCAGCAGCACCAGGGGGGGAACTGAAGCTTTCTTT.

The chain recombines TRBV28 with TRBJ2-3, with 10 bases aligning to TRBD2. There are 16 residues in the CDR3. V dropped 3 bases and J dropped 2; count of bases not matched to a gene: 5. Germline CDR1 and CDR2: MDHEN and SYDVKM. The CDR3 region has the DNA TGTGCCAGCAGTTTCGGGCTAGCGGGGGTCACAGATACGCAGTATTTT. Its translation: CASSFGLAGVTDTQYF.

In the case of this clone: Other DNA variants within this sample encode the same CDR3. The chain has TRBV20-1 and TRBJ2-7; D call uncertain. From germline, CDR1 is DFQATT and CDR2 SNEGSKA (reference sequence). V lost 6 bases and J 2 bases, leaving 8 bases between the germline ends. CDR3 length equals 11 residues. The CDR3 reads CSASGTYEQYF. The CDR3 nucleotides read TGCAGTGCCTCCGGCACCTACGAGCAGTACTTC.

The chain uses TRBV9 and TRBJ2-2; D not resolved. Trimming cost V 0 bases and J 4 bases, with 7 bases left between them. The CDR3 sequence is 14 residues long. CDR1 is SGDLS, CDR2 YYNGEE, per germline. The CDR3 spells CASSVVRFTGELFF. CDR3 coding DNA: TGTGCCAGCAGCGTAGTACGTTTCACCGGGGAGCTGTTTTTT.

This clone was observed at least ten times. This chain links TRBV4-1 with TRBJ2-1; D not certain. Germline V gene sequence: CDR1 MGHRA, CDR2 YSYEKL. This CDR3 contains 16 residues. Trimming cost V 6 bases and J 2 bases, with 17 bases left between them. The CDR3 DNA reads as TGCGCCAGCAGTCAATTGGATTTAATAACCTACAATGAGCAGTTCTTC. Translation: CASSQLDLITYNEQFF.

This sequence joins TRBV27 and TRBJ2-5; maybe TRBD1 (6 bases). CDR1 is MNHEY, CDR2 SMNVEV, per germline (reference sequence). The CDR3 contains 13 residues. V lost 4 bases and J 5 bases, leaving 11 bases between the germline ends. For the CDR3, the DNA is TGTGCCAGCAGTTCTTTAAGGGGGGAGACCCAGTACTTC. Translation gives CASSSLRGETQYF.

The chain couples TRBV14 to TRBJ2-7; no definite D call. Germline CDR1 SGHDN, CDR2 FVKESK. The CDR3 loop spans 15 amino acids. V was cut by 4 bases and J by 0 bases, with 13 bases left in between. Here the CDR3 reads CASSRSALNSYEQYF. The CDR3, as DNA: TGTGCCAGCAGCCGAAGTGCACTGAACTCCTACGAGCAGTACTTC.

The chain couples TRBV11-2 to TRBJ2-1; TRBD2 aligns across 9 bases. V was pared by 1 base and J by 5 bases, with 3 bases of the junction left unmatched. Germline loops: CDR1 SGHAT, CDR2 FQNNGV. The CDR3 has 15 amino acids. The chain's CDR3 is CASSLGTSANNEQFF. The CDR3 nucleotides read TGTGCCAGCAGCTTAGGGACTAGCGCAAACAATGAGCAGTTCTTC.